What follows are 20 T cell receptor beta chains derived from one specimen sequenced in a study of cytomegalovirus exposure and HLA in healthy donors. PCR used 60 Vbeta primers and 13 Jbeta primers. Clones were read by immunoSEQ multiplex PCR, and TCRdb kept only the in-frame ones, dropping some. The sample gives a few hundred thousand clones, around 73% of which show up once; roughly 3% is in the top ten. Sequenced: PBMCs. The receptor source for this set is a woman aged 30 to 39 in good health and CMV-seronegative.

CDR3 DNA sequence: TGTGCCAGCAGCCCCCCTCGGAGCCTTCCCGAGCAGTTCTTC. Translation gives CASSPPRSLPEQFF. V gene TRBV7-9 combines with J gene TRBJ2-1; D gene uncertain. There are 14 residues in the CDR3. From germline, CDR1 is SEHNR and CDR2 FQNEAQ (reference sequence). The V and J ends lost 5 bases and 10 bases respectively, with 18 bases between them.

This chain joins TRBV10-3 and TRBJ2-7; 8 bases fit TRBD2. CDR3 length equals 15 residues. CDR1 ENHRY and CDR2 SYGVKD come from the germline V gene. J was trimmed by 4 bases and V by 0 bases; bases with no gene match: 5. The CDR3 loop is CAISESRGLVYEQYF. The CDR3 DNA reads as TGTGCCATCAGTGAGTCGAGGGGACTAGTGTACGAGCAGTACTTC.

The chain links TRBV11-2 to TRBJ2-4; D gene ambiguous. V was trimmed by 1 base and J by 8 bases, leaving 12 bases between them. The CDR3 covers 14 residues. CDR1 SGHAT and CDR2 FQNNGV come from the germline V gene. CDR3 protein: CASSLASRRDIQYF. CDR3 DNA sequence: TGTGCCAGCAGCTTAGCCTCGAGGCGAGACATTCAGTACTTC.

This clone occurred a few times. The chain uses TRBV6-1 and TRBJ2-5; 7 bases are a match to TRBD1. The CDR3 has 12 residues. Looked up from germline, CDR1 is MNHNS and CDR2 is SASEGT. J gave up 4 bases and V 8 bases, and 4 bases lay outside the gene matches. The CDR3, as DNA: TGTGCCAGCGACAGGGTGGGAGAGACCCAGTACTTC. This translates into CASDRVGETQYF.

This clone was detected only a few times. V and J are TRBV5-6 and TRBJ2-5; 7 bases map to TRBD1. Germline CDR1 reads SGHDT; CDR2 reads YYEEEE. The V and J ends lost 4 bases and 1 base, in that order; junction bases with no gene match: 4. The CDR3 consists of 14 residues. CDR3 DNA: TGTGCCAGCAGCGGACAGGCCTCCCAAGAGACCCAGTACTTC. Protein sequence: CASSGQASQETQYF.

Notes on this clone: Other nucleotide sequences in the sample specify the same CDR3. The genes are TRBV6-5 and TRBJ1-2, with D possibly TRBD1 on 6 matching bases. The CDR3 is 15 amino acids. Germline CDR1 MNHEY, CDR2 SVGAGI. V lost 4 bases to trimming and J lost 2 bases, with 14 bases between them. The CDR3 is CASSFSTGSNYGYTF. The CDR3 DNA reads as TGTGCCAGCAGTTTTTCGACAGGAAGCAACTATGGCTACACCTTC.

CDR3: CASSTRTVSYGYTF. The CDR3 DNA sequence: TGTGCCAGTAGTACGAGGACAGTTTCCTATGGCTACACCTTC. V and J are TRBV19 and TRBJ1-2, with D possibly TRBD1 on 6 matching bases. Germline V gives CDR1 LNHDA, CDR2 SQIVND (reference sequence). CDR3 size: 14 residues. The V end was cut by 4 bases, the J end by 4 bases, with 13 bases between.

The CDR3 region has the DNA TGTGCCAGTAGTATACTGCCAGTAAGAGAAGCTTTCTTT. Its translation: CASSILPVREAFF. The V gene is TRBV19, the J gene TRBJ1-1; D is ambiguous. Germline loops: CDR1 LNHDA, CDR2 SQIVND (reference sequence). V was pared by 2 bases and J by 8 bases, with 12 bases between. This CDR3 comprises 13 residues.

The chain recombines TRBV6-1 with TRBJ2-7; perhaps TRBD1 as D (6 bases). The CDR3 covers 14 residues. Trimming took off 4 bases at V and 2 bases at J, with 12 bases between the two ends. The germline gives CDR1 MNHNS, CDR2 SASEGT. The CDR3 region has the DNA TGTGCCAGCAGTGGACAGGACAAGGCCTACGAGCAGTACTTC. Residues: CASSGQDKAYEQYF.

The rearrangement uses TRBV23-1 and TRBJ2-7; D ambiguous. TRBV23-1 falls under the ORF class, with uncertain function. The CDR3 runs 15 residues. Trimming removed 0 bases at V and 12 bases at J, with 21 bases between. Here the CDR3 reads CASSQSRNPVEEGYF. The CDR3, as DNA: TGCGCCAGCAGTCAATCGAGGAACCCCGTGGAAGAAGGGTACTTC.

The rearrangement uses TRBV18 and TRBJ1-1; TRBD1 might be the D (6 bases). Germline V gene data show CDR1 as KGHSH and CDR2 as LQKENI. Trimming left V 3 bases short and J 4 bases short, with 15 bases between. There are 15 residues in the CDR3. The chain's CDR3 is CASSPSHPGVTEAFF. The CDR3 DNA sequence: TGTGCCAGCTCACCCAGCCACCCAGGGGTCACTGAAGCTTTCTTT.

The sample holds a few counts of this clone. The J gene is TRBJ1-2, the V gene TRBV10-2; D is possibly TRBD1 (6 bases). Per the germline V gene, CDR1 is WSHSY and CDR2 is SAAADI. V lost 2 bases and J 5 bases, leaving 12 bases between the germline ends. The CDR3 is 14 amino acids. Written as DNA, the CDR3 is TGCGCCAGCAGTGAGGGGGACAAAAAATATGGCTACACCTTC. It yields the protein CASSEGDKKYGYTF.

This clone was observed a handful of times. The chain employs TRBV7-9 and TRBJ2-7; possible D gene TRBD1, 6 bases. With 5 bases removed from V and 2 bases from J, the gap between germline ends came to 10 bases. The length of the CDR3 is 13 residues. CDR1 is SEHNR and CDR2 is FQNEAQ in the germline V gene (reference sequence). Written as DNA, the CDR3 is TGTGCCAGCAGCCCGGGACACCCCTACGAGCAGTACTTC. As protein: CASSPGHPYEQYF.

CDR3 amino acids: CASSLDVRSDTEAFF. DNA for the CDR3: TGTGCCAGCAGCTTAGATGTGCGGTCAGACACTGAAGCTTTCTTT. V is TRBV11-2 and J is TRBJ1-1; D gene unclear. Germline values: CDR1 SGHAT, CDR2 FQNNGV. Trimming left V 0 bases short and J 3 bases short, with 11 bases between. This CDR3 region has 15 residues.

The chain links TRBV5-1 to TRBJ2-1; 8 positions match TRBD1. Trimming took 4 bases from V and 3 from J; bases not matched to a gene: 9. There are 16 residues in the CDR3. Germline V CDR1 and CDR2: SGHRS, YFSETQ. The DNA for the CDR3 is TGCGCCAGCAGCCGTATGACAGGGGTTAACTACAATGAGCAGTTCTTC. It encodes CASSRMTGVNYNEQFF.

This chain joins TRBV10-3 and TRBJ1-1; D gene ambiguous. The CDR3 runs to 13 residues. In germline, CDR1 is ENHRY, CDR2 SYGVKD. V was cut by 4 bases and J by 1 base, with 7 bases left in between. The CDR3 nucleotides are TGTGCCATCAGTGTGTTCGGGAACACTGAAGCTTTCTTT. Translation: CAISVFGNTEAFF.

The chain employs TRBV27 and TRBJ2-3; 9 bases map to TRBD2. Trimming took 6 bases from V and 2 from J; bases not matched to a gene: 6. Germline CDR1 MNHEY, CDR2 SMNVEV (reference sequence). The CDR3 sequence is 15 residues long. The CDR3 region is CASSLTSGSTDTQYF. The CDR3 DNA reads as TGTGCCAGCAGCCTCACTAGCGGGTCCACAGATACGCAGTATTTT.

The V call is TRBV7-6, the J call TRBJ2-2; TRBD2 matches 7 bases. The CDR3 totals 16 residues. CDR1 and CDR2 (germline): SGHVS, FNYEAQ. V was pared by 1 base and J by 0 bases, with 2 bases of the junction left unmatched. CDR3 sequence (DNA): TGTGCCAGCAGCTTAGGCGGGGGACCGAACACCGGGGAGCTGTTTTTT. This translates into CASSLGGGPNTGELFF.

V is TRBV18 and J is TRBJ1-1; TRBD1 might be the D (5 bases). CDR1 and CDR2 from the germline V gene are KGHSH and LQKENI. V was clipped by 2 bases and J by 2 bases, with 12 bases between them. The CDR3 totals 15 residues. The CDR3 reads CASSPNTGANTEAFF. In nucleotides, the CDR3 is TGTGCCAGCTCACCAAATACAGGAGCCAACACTGAAGCTTTCTTT.

The rearrangement joins TRBV6-5 to TRBJ2-5; possibly TRBD2 for D (6 bases). CDR1 and CDR2 (germline): MNHEY, SVGAGI. The CDR3 loop spans 14 amino acids. The germline V and J ends were trimmed by 5 bases and 5 bases, with 15 bases remaining between them. CDR3 coding DNA: TGTGCCAGCAGTCCCCCGGGAGCCCCGGAGACCCAGTACTTC. This sequence encodes CASSPPGAPETQYF.